A selection of T cell receptor beta chains follows, all from one sample in a study of identical twins. MiXCR, applied by TCRdb to the 5' RACE reads, yields one record per CDR3 protein. The data show approximately 600,000 distinct CDR3 sequences, just over 7% seen once. This sample was shared with a second study, whose subject was yellow fever vaccine responses in identical twins.

The sequenced material came from PBMCs. These receptors originate from a woman between 18 and 30 years old in good health. CDR3s leave out the opening cysteine and the closing phenylalanine or tryptophan. Each record gives: V gene, J gene, clone size, D gene, CDR3 protein. D genes are given only for firm matches. The listing skips clone size in some rows; elsewhere it reads once, few, many or a size class.

V gene: TRBV5-1; J gene: TRBJ2-1; clone size: many; D gene: NA; CDR3 protein: ASGGGSSYNEQF
V gene: TRBV3-1; J gene: TRBJ1-1; clone size: NA; D gene: NA; CDR3 protein: ASSPTIGVNTEAF
V gene: TRBV4-1; J gene: TRBJ2-1; clone size: NA; D gene: NA; CDR3 protein: ASSQYDEQF
V gene: TRBV20-1; J gene: TRBJ2-3; clone size: NA; D gene: NA; CDR3 protein: STAGVNWDTQY
V gene: TRBV6-5; J gene: TRBJ1-1; clone size: few; D gene: NA; CDR3 protein: ASGHLEAF
V gene: TRBV6-2/TRBV6-3; J gene: TRBJ1-6; clone size: many; D gene: TRBD1; CDR3 protein: AIGTDNSPLH
V gene: TRBV4-2; J gene: TRBJ1-1; clone size: NA; D gene: NA; CDR3 protein: ASGGRLTEAF
V gene: TRBV11-2; J gene: TRBJ2-6; clone size: few; D gene: TRBD1; CDR3 protein: ASSFDRVGAGANVLT
V gene: TRBV28; J gene: TRBJ1-3; clone size: many; D gene: NA; CDR3 protein: ASSDDSLRGNTIY
V gene: TRBV6-2/TRBV6-3; J gene: TRBJ1-2; clone size: many; D gene: NA; CDR3 protein: ASTLGGYGYT
V gene: TRBV19; J gene: TRBJ2-5; clone size: NA; D gene: NA; CDR3 protein: ASSIGGREETQY
V gene: TRBV6-1; J gene: TRBJ1-5; clone size: few; D gene: TRBD1; CDR3 protein: ASNRDRVSNQPQH
V gene: TRBV5-1; J gene: TRBJ2-2; clone size: NA; D gene: NA; CDR3 protein: ASTPPGLGEAGELF
V gene: TRBV20-1; J gene: TRBJ2-3; clone size: NA; D gene: TRBD2; CDR3 protein: SAARLAGNGDTQY
V gene: TRBV27; J gene: TRBJ1-1; clone size: many; D gene: NA; CDR3 protein: ASRGRSNTEAF
V gene: TRBV13; J gene: TRBJ2-2; clone size: many; D gene: NA; CDR3 protein: ASSLTLGDYGELF
V gene: TRBV11-2; J gene: TRBJ2-1; clone size: NA; D gene: TRBD1; CDR3 protein: ASSLGRGPFSYNEQF
V gene: TRBV7-9; J gene: TRBJ2-5; clone size: few; D gene: NA; CDR3 protein: AASGGETQY
V gene: TRBV6-1; J gene: TRBJ1-6; clone size: few; D gene: NA; CDR3 protein: ASSASGFRSPLH
V gene: TRBV28; J gene: TRBJ2-2; clone size: NA; D gene: TRBD2; CDR3 protein: ASRGLGNTGELF
V gene: TRBV29-1; J gene: TRBJ2-1; clone size: NA; D gene: TRBD1; CDR3 protein: SVKGQNTVGEQF
V gene: TRBV4-1; J gene: TRBJ1-4; clone size: many; D gene: NA; CDR3 protein: ASSQDLTALVGKLF
V gene: TRBV20-1; J gene: TRBJ1-1; clone size: many; D gene: NA; CDR3 protein: SARNMNTEAF
V gene: TRBV5-1; J gene: TRBJ2-3; clone size: many; D gene: TRBD2; CDR3 protein: ASSPGTSGRATDTQY
V gene: TRBV3-1; J gene: TRBJ2-1; clone size: NA; D gene: TRBD2; CDR3 protein: ASSHSGGPHEQF
V gene: TRBV2; J gene: TRBJ2-3; clone size: NA; D gene: NA; CDR3 protein: ASSEDLGGGKNTQY
V gene: TRBV7-9; J gene: TRBJ2-2; clone size: many; D gene: NA; CDR3 protein: ASKGSGELF
V gene: TRBV10-1; J gene: TRBJ2-1; clone size: few; D gene: NA; CDR3 protein: ASREGGSGAGNEQF
V gene: TRBV6-5; J gene: TRBJ2-5; clone size: many; D gene: NA; CDR3 protein: ASSYDLTKTQY
V gene: TRBV5-1; J gene: TRBJ1-1; clone size: many; D gene: NA; CDR3 protein: ASRSVVMNTEAF
V gene: TRBV11-3; J gene: TRBJ2-1; clone size: few; D gene: NA; CDR3 protein: ASSLEGPKNYNEQF
V gene: TRBV27; J gene: TRBJ2-7; clone size: few; D gene: TRBD2; CDR3 protein: ASSQKTPGLASLEQY
V gene: TRBV5-1; J gene: TRBJ1-2; clone size: NA; D gene: TRBD1; CDR3 protein: ASSLESGGWYGYT
V gene: TRBV6-5; J gene: TRBJ2-5; clone size: NA; D gene: TRBD2; CDR3 protein: ASSGGSETQY
V gene: TRBV4-1; J gene: TRBJ1-2; clone size: many; D gene: TRBD1; CDR3 protein: ASSQFGTGGYGYT
V gene: TRBV20-1; J gene: TRBJ2-7; clone size: few; D gene: TRBD1; CDR3 protein: SAGVWTGSYEQY
V gene: TRBV20-1; J gene: TRBJ2-1; clone size: few; D gene: TRBD1; CDR3 protein: SARDGSTGNSVNEQF
V gene: TRBV3-1; J gene: TRBJ1-1; clone size: NA; D gene: NA; CDR3 protein: ASSQMGLEAF
V gene: TRBV20-1; J gene: TRBJ2-6; clone size: few; D gene: NA; CDR3 protein: SAGYSGANVLT
V gene: TRBV12-3/TRBV12-4; J gene: TRBJ1-1; clone size: many; D gene: NA; CDR3 protein: ASGDVENTEAF
V gene: TRBV29-1; J gene: TRBJ2-3; clone size: many; D gene: TRBD2; CDR3 protein: SVPNPGGGADTQY
V gene: TRBV5-1; J gene: TRBJ2-3; clone size: few; D gene: NA; CDR3 protein: ASSREAGIRTDTQY
V gene: TRBV12-3/TRBV12-4; J gene: TRBJ1-1; clone size: NA; D gene: NA; CDR3 protein: ASGDEGGLTEAF
V gene: TRBV5-1; J gene: TRBJ1-1; clone size: few; D gene: TRBD1; CDR3 protein: ASSLEGQGTNEAF
V gene: TRBV5-1; J gene: TRBJ2-7; clone size: few; D gene: TRBD2; CDR3 protein: ASSLGLAGVEQY
V gene: TRBV29-1; J gene: TRBJ1-1; clone size: many; D gene: NA; CDR3 protein: SVNKRPMNTEAF
V gene: TRBV6-2/TRBV6-3; J gene: TRBJ2-3; clone size: many; D gene: NA; CDR3 protein: ASSSLENTQY
V gene: TRBV20-1; J gene: TRBJ1-5; clone size: few; D gene: NA; CDR3 protein: SARAWGGTSNQPQH
V gene: TRBV5-1; J gene: TRBJ2-1; clone size: few; D gene: NA; CDR3 protein: ASSVGGPDEQF
V gene: TRBV5-5; J gene: TRBJ2-3; clone size: many; D gene: TRBD2; CDR3 protein: ASSLEWTSSTDTQY
V gene: TRBV20-1; J gene: TRBJ2-5; clone size: NA; D gene: NA; CDR3 protein: SATARTEAQETQY
V gene: TRBV29-1; J gene: TRBJ2-1; clone size: many; D gene: TRBD2; CDR3 protein: SATSANEQF
V gene: TRBV20-1; J gene: TRBJ2-1; clone size: few; D gene: TRBD2; CDR3 protein: SAKGLADYYNEQF
V gene: TRBV12-3/TRBV12-4; J gene: TRBJ2-1; clone size: NA; D gene: TRBD2; CDR3 protein: ASSSATKTSGRYNEQF
V gene: TRBV12-3/TRBV12-4; J gene: TRBJ2-3; clone size: few; D gene: NA; CDR3 protein: ASSLARNLDTQY
V gene: TRBV29-1; J gene: TRBJ2-7; clone size: NA; D gene: TRBD2; CDR3 protein: SVLLAGKALEQY
V gene: TRBV12-3/TRBV12-4; J gene: TRBJ1-6; clone size: few; D gene: NA; CDR3 protein: ASSFGSGNSPLH
V gene: TRBV6-1; J gene: TRBJ2-5; clone size: NA; D gene: NA; CDR3 protein: ASSKHLQETQY
V gene: TRBV27; J gene: TRBJ2-7; clone size: many; D gene: NA; CDR3 protein: ASSIQSSYEQY